Each of the 18 T cell receptor beta chains below was sequenced from the same sample in a study of blood T cell repertoires in COVID-19. Sequencing used immunoSEQ multiplex PCR; TCRdb keeps in-frame clones, though not all of them. The table includes about 100,000 clones, about 80% detected once. Sequenced input: peripheral blood. These receptors all stem from an elderly woman with active or convalescent COVID-19.

The chain links TRBV28 to TRBJ1-2, with a possible D match to TRBD1 (6 bases). V lost 4 bases to trimming and J lost 8 bases, with 14 bases between them. Germline V gives CDR1 MDHEN, CDR2 SYDVKM. The CDR3 is 13 residues long. CDR3: CASSSDRIRGYTF. The CDR3 region has the DNA TGTGCCAGCAGTTCTGACAGGATTCGGGGCTACACCTTC.

The V call is TRBV27, the J call TRBJ1-6; no clear D. This CDR3 has 12 amino acids. V dropped 3 bases and J dropped 7 bases, with 4 bases sitting between them. The V gene's germline CDR1 is MNHEY and CDR2 SMNVEV (reference sequence). This CDR3 reads CASSFGNSPLHF. DNA for the CDR3: TGTGCCAGCAGTTTTGGCAATTCACCCCTCCACTTT.

The rearrangement joins TRBV6-5 to TRBJ1-4; 9 bases fit TRBD1. Germline V CDR1 and CDR2: MNHEY, SVGAGI. The CDR3 runs 14 residues. J lost 8 bases, V lost 6 bases, and 7 bases had no gene match. The CDR3 sequence is CASRGQGGIEKLFF. The CDR3, as DNA: TGTGCCAGCAGGGGACAGGGCGGAATCGAAAAACTGTTTTTT.

The chain carries TRBV19 and TRBJ1-1; D not certain. The CDR3 is made up of 15 amino acids. V shed 3 bases and J shed 1 base, with 12 bases lying between them. Germline V gene lookup returns CDR1 LNHDA and CDR2 SQIVND (reference sequence). As DNA, the CDR3 is TGTGCCAGTAGTATTTCGCAGAGGAAGAACACTGAAGCTTTCTTT. Its protein product is CASSISQRKNTEAFF.

The chain uses TRBV5-8 and TRBJ1-4; D gene uncertain. CDR1 SGHTS and CDR2 YDEGEE come from the germline V gene. CDR3 length equals 12 residues. V was shortened by 4 bases and J by 7 bases, with 8 bases between the two germline ends. For the CDR3, the DNA is TGTGCCAGCAGCAGATGGAGTGAAAAACTGTTTTTT. Protein: CASSRWSEKLFF.

This chain joins TRBV15 and TRBJ2-3; possibly TRBD1 for D (5 bases). With 2 bases removed from V and 6 bases from J, the gap between germline ends came to 12 bases. Germline V gives CDR1 LNHNV, CDR2 YYDKDF (reference sequence). The CDR3 runs to 14 residues. The CDR3 loop is CATSRRGIEDTQYF. In DNA form, the CDR3 reads TGTGCCACCAGCAGAAGGGGTATAGAGGATACGCAGTATTTT.

The chain carries TRBV28 and TRBJ1-1, with D perhaps matching TRBD1 (5 bases). Trimming removed 6 bases from V and 1 base from J, with 18 bases in between. CDR1 and CDR2 from the germline V gene are MDHEN and SYDVKM. The CDR3 spans 16 residues. The CDR3 coding sequence is TGTGCCAGCAGCCTAGCCCGCGGGGGGTGGAACACTGAAGCTTTCTTT. It specifies CASSLARGGWNTEAFF.

The V and J genes are TRBV7-2 and TRBJ2-5, with 12 bases matching TRBD2. Trimming at V came to 2 bases and at J to 2 bases, leaving 6 bases not matched to a gene. From germline, CDR1 is SGHTA and CDR2 FQGNSA. This CDR3 has 17 residues. CDR3 bases: TGTGCCAGCAGCTTATCATACCTAGCGGGAGGGCAAGAGACCCAGTACTTC. Its translation is CASSLSYLAGGQETQYF.

The chain employs TRBV5-8 and TRBJ1-5; the D is unclear. The CDR3 extends over 11 amino acids. CDR1 and CDR2 (germline): SGHTS, YDEGEE. V lost 2 bases, J lost 7 bases, and 4 bases lay in between. CDR3: CASSFRQPQHF. The CDR3 DNA reads as TGTGCCAGCAGCTTTAGACAGCCCCAGCATTTT.

V and J are TRBV21-1 and TRBJ2-7; the table's D gene call, TRBD2, was not cross checked with the DNA. TRBV21-1 is a known pseudogene. The CDR3 sequence is 13 residues long. CDR3 nucleotides: TGTGCCAGCAGCAATAGTGCGGTGAGTGAGCAGTACTTC. It codes for CASSNSAVSEQYF.

The chain joins TRBV5-1 to TRBJ1-2, with 7 bases lining up with TRBD1. CDR3 length: 14 residues. CDR1 SGHRS and CDR2 YFSETQ come from the germline V gene. The V and J ends lost 0 bases and 6 bases, in that order; junction bases with no gene match: 5. This CDR3 is CASSLASGTDGYTF. The CDR3 DNA sequence: TGCGCCAGCAGCTTGGCCTCCGGGACAGATGGCTACACCTTC. Supplemented by reference TRBV5-1 and TRBJ1-2, the full variable domain reads KAGVTQTPRYLIKTRGQQVTLSCSPISGHRSVSWYQQTPGQGLQFLFEYFSETQRNKGNFPGRFSGRQFSNSRSEMNVSTLELGDSALYLCASSLASGTDGYTFGSGTRLTVV.

Notes on this clone: At one of its ends the junction is not consistent with the germline gene, which may arise from a read error. The rearrangement links TRBV5-8 to TRBJ2-3; a possible D gene is TRBD1 (5 bases). Germline-derived CDR1 and CDR2 are SGHTS and YDEGEE. The CDR3 spans 13 residues. CDR3 region: CASSLTGTNTQYF. Written as DNA, the CDR3 is TGTGCCAGCAGCTTAACAGGCACAAATACGCAGTATTTT.

V gene TRBV6-5 combines with J gene TRBJ1-2, with 7 bases lining up with TRBD1. CDR1 and CDR2 from the germline V gene are MNHEY and SVGAGI. V dropped 7 bases and J dropped 4; count of bases not matched to a gene: 6. The CDR3 totals 13 residues. The CDR3 coding sequence is TGTGCCAGCATCCCACAGGGGACCTATGGCTACACCTTC. Amino acid sequence: CASIPQGTYGYTF.

The J gene is TRBJ2-2, the V gene TRBV21-1; TRBD2 is the table's D call and was not checked against the DNA. TRBV21-1 is classified as a pseudogene. CDR3 length: 19 amino acids. The CDR3 nucleotides read TGTGCCAGCCGCGGCGGGGAATGGAAGGACCCTAAGAACACCGGGGAGCTGTTTTTT. Amino acid sequence: CASRGGEWKDPKNTGELFF.

The chain recombines TRBV28 with TRBJ2-5, with a tentative D call TRBD1 (6 bases). Germline lookup yields CDR1 MDHEN and CDR2 SYDVKM. This CDR3 spans 11 amino acids. V shed 5 bases and J shed 10 bases, with 11 bases lying between them. The CDR3 protein is CASSLQGDQYF. CDR3 sequence (DNA): TGTGCCAGCAGTCTACAGGGCGACCAGTACTTC.

The V and J genes are TRBV5-6 and TRBJ2-3, with 10 bases fitting TRBD2. CDR1 SGHDT and CDR2 YYEEEE come from the germline V gene. V was clipped by 2 bases and J by 4 bases; unmatched bases: 4. CDR3 size: 15 residues. For the CDR3, the DNA is TGTGCCAGCAGCTTACTAGCGGGGAAAGCAGATACGCAGTATTTT. Translated, it gives CASSLLAGKADTQYF.

This clone was recorded a few times. The chain is built from TRBV7-2 and TRBJ2-7, with 7 bases identical to TRBD1. J gave up 2 bases and V 5 bases, and 6 bases lay outside the gene matches. The CDR3 loop spans 14 amino acids. Germline V lookup: CDR1 SGHTA, CDR2 FQGNSA. In nucleotides, the CDR3 is TGTGCCAGCAGCCCCAGACAGGGCCCCTACGAGCAGTACTTC. The encoded protein is CASSPRQGPYEQYF.

The J gene is TRBJ1-1, the V gene TRBV27; TRBD1 is a possible D gene (5 bases). The germline V and J ends were trimmed by 2 bases and 3 bases, with 22 bases remaining between them. CDR1 is MNHEY and CDR2 is SMNVEV in the germline V gene (reference sequence). CDR3 length: 18 residues. CDR3 residues: CASSLLGPSGFRDTEAFF. CDR3 DNA sequence: TGTGCCAGCAGTTTACTGGGGCCGAGTGGTTTTCGGGACACTGAAGCTTTCTTT.